This T cell receptor beta chain was sequenced for a study of T cells in Graves' hyperthyroidism and ophthalmopathy (dated by TCRdb to the late 2010s). For context, the study as a whole: Peripheral blood samples were taken at initial diagnosis, before any treatment was given. Prospective prediction of ophthalmopathy was tested in an independent validation cohort consisting of fewer than 20 hyperthyroidism patients and 17 patients who later progressed to ophthalmopathy. TCR Vbeta CDR3 sequencing of 120 to 150 peripheral blood samples (under 45 ophthalmopathy, roughly 74 hyperthyroidism and some 17 progressor patients) is reported in the paper. In addition, the study compared T-cell repertoires in thyroid tissue and in blood from six Graves' hyperthyroidism patients. For training and testing, the roughly 97 patients in the discovery cohort were randomly divided in a 7:3 ratio. After sampling, hyperthyroidism patients received methimazole starting at 30 mg daily, and ophthalmopathy patients received high-dose intravenous methylprednisolone. TCR V-J signatures able to tell the groups apart were searched for in a discovery cohort of 90 to 100 patients, of whom about 40 had Graves' ophthalmopathy and some 60 had stable Graves' hyperthyroidism.

This clonotype was counted many times. Its recognized antigen is unknown. Qualities for individual bases were not recorded, and no much larger clone is one base off. The TCR beta CDR3 regions were amplified from RNA transcripts. The TCR CDR3 was subjected to a first round of RT-PCR using the HTBI primer set and the Qiagen OneStep RT-PCR kit. Libraries were constructed in a second round of multiplex PCR, after which size selection and purification were carried out. Libraries were sequenced paired-end with 100 bp reads on an Illumina HiSeq2000. In the source study's methods: SOAPnuke was used to process the raw data, with reads discarded if the reads contained adapters or uncalled bases, had a mean Phred below 15, or lacked an exact constant-primer or identifier match. High-quality paired reads were merged using COPE v1.2.5, and each unique nucleotide sequence was defined as a clonotype. Clonotypes were aligned to IMGT TRBV, TRBD and TRBJ reference segments using MiTCR v1.1. The analysis was restricted to V-J combinations with a frequency above 0.0001, which together covered 99.2% of the repertoires. The TCS score was defined as F50 (clonal expansion) divided by E x V (chaos), with BLOSUM62-based TCRdist calculated between CDR3 peptides within each V-J. Welch's t-statistics and random forest reduced some 510 V-J features to fewer than 15, which were used in a naive Bayes classifier (R e1071). TCRdb trimmed public reads at Q25 via fastp, called clones via MiXCR and kept in-frame beta chains. Rows with one shared CDR3 protein collapse into an entry with the most common genes and DNA. The V and J calls reflect TCRdb's pipeline rather than the authors' work. In this sample the table shows hundreds of thousands of distinct CDR3 sequences, about 15% of which occur a single time. In total, the top ten clones hold about an eighth of the sample.

Beyond this particular receptor, the publication reports: Most expanded thyroid clonotypes (frequency above 0.001) were also detected in blood, a finding suggesting that blood repertoires may reflect thyroid immune responses. In cross-validation, a model built on a 13 V-J signature told ophthalmopathy apart from stable hyperthyroidism with 85% to 90% sensitivity and roughly 82% specificity, and in testing the same model reached 80%/75%. No statistical method was used to fix the sample size in advance, and group allocation was not hidden from the investigators. In validation, progression to ophthalmopathy was predicted by the model with 70% to 71% sensitivity and 72.22% specificity, a median of 6.5 months before onset.

Ophthalmopathy patients had moderately to severely active disease, with a Clinical Activity Score of 3 or more, a NOSPECS grade of 4 or more, and a disease duration of less than 3 months. Any patient with an uncontrolled infection, another autoimmune disease, pregnancy or lactation was excluded. Diagnoses were established on the basis of clinical symptoms, serum thyroxine and TRAb, thyroid ultrasound, and orbital computed tomography. PBMCs were isolated from 10 ml of fresh peripheral blood by Ficoll-Paque density gradient centrifugation. Trizol reagent was used to extract total RNA, and RNA quality was then checked on an Agilent 2100 Bioanalyzer. The source is a woman aged 50 to 60 with Graves' ophthalmopathy. Sample: blood.

The CDR3 protein: CASSLVSSGYFTDTQYF. The nucleotide sequence is TGTGCCAGCAGCTTAGTTTCTAGCGGGTATTTTACAGATACGCAGTATTTT. The V gene is TRBV7-2 and the J gene is TRBJ2-3; 8 of the junction bases match TRBD2. Including cysteine and phenylalanine, the CDR3 has 17 amino acids. Of the read, only the CDR3 DNA is kept; its 51 bases are in frame from base 1. Trimmed from V: 1 base; trimmed from J: 3 bases; junction bases lacking a gene match: 9. The CDR1 and CDR2 encoded by the germline V gene are SGHTA and FQGNSA.